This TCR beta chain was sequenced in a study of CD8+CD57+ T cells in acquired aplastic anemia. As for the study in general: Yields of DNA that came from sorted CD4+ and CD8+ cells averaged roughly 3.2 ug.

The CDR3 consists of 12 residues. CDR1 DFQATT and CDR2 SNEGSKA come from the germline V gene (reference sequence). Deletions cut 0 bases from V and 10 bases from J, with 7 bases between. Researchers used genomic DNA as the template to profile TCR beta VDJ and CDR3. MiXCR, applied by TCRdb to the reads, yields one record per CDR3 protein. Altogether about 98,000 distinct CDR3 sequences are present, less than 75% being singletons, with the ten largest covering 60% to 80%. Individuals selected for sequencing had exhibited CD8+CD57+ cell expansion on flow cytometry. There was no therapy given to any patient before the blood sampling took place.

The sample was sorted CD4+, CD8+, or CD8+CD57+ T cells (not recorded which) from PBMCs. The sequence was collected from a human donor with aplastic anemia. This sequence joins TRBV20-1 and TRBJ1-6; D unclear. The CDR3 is CSARDGYSPLHF. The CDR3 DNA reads TGCAGTGCTAGAGACGGCTACTCACCCCTCCACTTT.